This T cell receptor (beta chain) was captured in a study of T cell changes during pregnancy in multiple sclerosis (dated by TCRdb to the late 2010s). Background on the whole study: The study examined how the T cell repertoire changed over the course of pregnancy in women with multiple sclerosis.

With respect to this clone: No cognate antigen has been identified for it. No qualities accompany the bases; no much larger clone lies one base away.

V is trimmed back by 5 bases and J by 7 bases, and the junction contains 13 bases that no gene match accounts for. Measured from the cysteine to the phenylalanine, the CDR3 is 16 residues long. Of all the DNA, just the CDR3 is kept, 48 bases in frame from base 1. CDR1 LNHDA and CDR2 SQIVND are derived from the germline V gene (reference sequence). The library was made by the immunoSEQ multiplex PCR assay. Imported from immuneACCESS, the table was reduced by TCRdb to in-frame sequences with V and J called. These copies leave out some clones; in studies compared against another copy, an unresolved V gene accounts for under half, and the cause of the remainder is not known. This sample gives roughly 7,900 clones in total; about 90% of them show up just once. Of the sample, about 10% is held by the ten largest clones.

The specimen comprised CD8+ T cells from peripheral blood mononuclear cells, sampled in the first trimester of pregnancy. The sequence derives from a female donor in good health, enrolled as a control in a pregnancy study. The sequence joins TRBV19 to TRBJ2-1, and 8 bases in between align with TRBD2. The CDR3 here reads CASSQRASGPINEQFF. The DNA is TGTGCCAGTAGTCAAAGGGCTAGCGGGCCCATAAATGAGCAGTTCTTC.